Listed below are T cell receptor beta chains from one sample, sequenced in a study of identical twins. A single record per CDR3 protein comes from TCRdb applying MiXCR to the 5' RACE reads. The table shows roughly 1.6 million distinct CDR3 sequences, with about 30% occurring only once. Sequences were obtained from cord blood. These receptors all stem from a newborn girl in good health. The CDR3 runs from the conserved cysteine through the conserved F or W. A D gene is named only where the DNA matches it firmly. Part of the rows lack a size; the others show once, few, many or a class for expanded clones.

TRBV28	TRBD2	TRBJ2-1	.	TGTGCCAGCAGCCGAAGCGGGAGGACTTACAATGAGCAGTTCTTC	CASSRSGRTYNEQFF
TRBV2	.	TRBJ2-1	.	TGTGCCAGCAGTGGGATAAATGAGCAGTTCTTC	CASSGINEQFF
TRBV12-3/TRBV12-4	TRBD2	TRBJ2-2	.	TGTGCCAGCAGAATAGAGGGGAGGGACACCGGGGAGCTGTTTTTT	CASRIEGRDTGELFF
TRBV3-1	.	TRBJ2-2	.	TGTGCCAGCAGCCATGGCCGGGAGCTGTTTTTT	CASSHGRELFF
TRBV12-3/TRBV12-4	.	TRBJ2-3	many	TGTGCCAGCAGTCCGAAGGGACTGGGATACACAGATACGCAGTATTTT	CASSPKGLGYTDTQYF
TRBV11-1	TRBD2	TRBJ2-3	.	TGTGCCAGCAGCCCCGGGACTAGCGGGGGGCGTAGCACAGATACGCAGTATTTT	CASSPGTSGGRSTDTQYF
TRBV24-1	.	TRBJ2-3	few	TGTGCCACCAGTGATTTGACAGTTAGCACAGATACGCAGTATTTT	CATSDLTVSTDTQYF
TRBV7-9	.	TRBJ2-1	.	TGTGTCAGCAGCTTGGCGACAGGCTCCTACAATGAGCAGTTCTTC	CVSSLATGSYNEQFF
TRBV20-1	TRBD1	TRBJ2-5	.	TGCAGTGCTCTAACAGGGGTCCAAGAGACCCAGTACTTC	CSALTGVQETQYF
TRBV5-1	TRBD1	TRBJ1-6	.	TGCGCCAGCAGCTTGTCAACGACAGGGACCTTGGGTTCACCCCTCCACTTT	CASSLSTTGTLGSPLHF
TRBV20-1	.	TRBJ2-5	few	TGCAGTGCCCCCTTCGGGCTAAGGGGTACCAATGAGCAGTACTTC	CSAPFGLRGTNEQYF
TRBV5-1	TRBD2	TRBJ2-1	.	TGCGCCAGCAGCCCTGGACTAGCGGGAACTCTATACAATGAGCAGTTCTTC	CASSPGLAGTLYNEQFF
TRBV20-1	.	TRBJ2-5	.	TGCAGTGCCCCATCGGGGGCACCTCAGGATGAGCAGTACTTC	CSAPSGAPQDEQYF
TRBV5-1	TRBD2	TRBJ2-3	.	TGCGCCAGCAGTCGGCGGGTAGCGGGCGATACAGATACGCAGTATTTT	CASSRRVAGDTDTQYF
TRBV21-1	.	TRBJ1-1	.	TGTGCCAGCAGCAAAGGGTACAGGGGGGGAGGCGACACTGAAGCTTTCTTT	CASSKGYRGGGDTEAFF
TRBV27	TRBD2	TRBJ2-7	.	TGTGCCAGCAGTTGTAGCGGGAGGGGACCCGGGTACTACGAGCAGTACTTC	CASSCSGRGPGYYEQYF
TRBV29-1	.	TRBJ2-3	.	TGCAGCGTTGCTTTAAGCGGGCTCACAGATACGCAGTATTTT	CSVALSGLTDTQYF
TRBV20-1	.	TRBJ2-1	few	TGCAGTGCTAGAGGAAACCCACGGGGTGAGCAGTTCTTC	CSARGNPRGEQFF
TRBV7-2	.	TRBJ2-1	many	TGTGCCAGCAGCTTACAACAACAACTGCGGTACAATGAGCAGTTCTTC	CASSLQQQLRYNEQFF
TRBV19	.	TRBJ2-3	.	TGTGCCAGTACTTCCCCCCGGGACACCGGCACAGATACGCAGTATTTT	CASTSPRDTGTDTQYF
TRBV6-1	.	TRBJ1-5	.	TGTGCCAGCAGTGAAGTCTTGGGGGCAAGGCAGCCCCAGCATTTT	CASSEVLGARQPQHF
TRBV5-1	TRBD2	TRBJ2-3	.	TGCGCCAGCAGCCCCGGGACTAGTTGGGATACGCAGTATTTT	CASSPGTSWDTQYF
TRBV29-1	TRBD2	TRBJ2-6	few	TGCAGCGTCAGACTAGCGGAAGCTCAGGGGGCCAACGTCCTGACTTTC	CSVRLAEAQGANVLTF
TRBV3-1	.	TRBJ1-4	few	TGTGCCAGCAGCCAATTGCAGGGGCAGGAAAAACTGTTTTTT	CASSQLQGQEKLFF
TRBV24-1	TRBD1	TRBJ2-1	.	TGTGCCACCAGTGACCTGGGACAGGGGGCTCCCTACAATGAGCAGTTCTTC	CATSDLGQGAPYNEQFF
TRBV4-2	.	TRBJ1-2	.	TGTGCCAGCAGCCAAGCGTATCGACAGCTAGCTAACTATGGCTACACCTTC	CASSQAYRQLANYGYTF
TRBV5-1	TRBD2	TRBJ2-7	.	TGCGCCAACAGCTCCGCCGGGACTAATGCCTACGAGCAGTACTTC	CANSSAGTNAYEQYF
TRBV27	.	TRBJ1-2	once	TGTGCCAGCAGTGTAATGCGGGGCAGCTATGGCTACACCTTC	CASSVMRGSYGYTF
TRBV12-3/TRBV12-4	.	TRBJ2-5	.	TGTGCCAGCAGTCCCAGGGAGGAAGAGACCCAGTACTTC	CASSPREEETQYF
TRBV5-1	TRBD2	TRBJ2-7	few	TGCGCCAGCAGCTATCTAGCGGGGGGTCCCGCCTACGAGCAGTACTTC	CASSYLAGGPAYEQYF
TRBV24-1	.	TRBJ2-1	many	TGTGCCACCAGTGATTTGGAATACAATGAGCAGTTCTTC	CATSDLEYNEQFF
TRBV5-6	.	TRBJ2-7	.	TGTGCCGGCAGCTTCACCTACTACGAGCAGTACTTC	CAGSFTYYEQYF
TRBV5-1	TRBD2	TRBJ2-3	few	TGCGCCAGCAAGGCTAGCGGGGGGGCGTTGACAGATACGCAGTATTTT	CASKASGGALTDTQYF
TRBV25-1	.	TRBJ2-5	.	TGTGCCAGCAGTGAAGGGGCACCCAACCAAGAGACCCAGTACTTC	CASSEGAPNQETQYF
TRBV5-1	.	TRBJ2-5	.	TGCGCCAGCAGCTTGGGCAGGCGAGAAGAGACCCAGTACTTC	CASSLGRREETQYF